These 9 T cell receptor beta chains share one sample of origin, sequenced in a study of shared clonotypes between healthy human individuals. CD45RO-negative cells were positively selected for CCR7, leaving out terminally differentiated effector memory CD45RA+ cells. TCRdb keeps only in-frame clones here, not all; method: immunoSEQ multiplex PCR. The table shows about 2.1 million clones, with over 85% occurring only once. The sequencing sample was made of naive CD8+ T cells from PBMCs. The receptors originated from a man between 18 and 35 years old in good health. Some clones in this sample may be carry-over from other donors' samples.

This chain connects TRBV28 to TRBJ2-1; no clear D gene. The V and J ends lost 3 bases and 5 bases respectively, with 11 bases between them. The CDR3 runs to 14 residues. Germline CDR1 reads MDHEN; CDR2 reads SYDVKM. The CDR3 bases are TGTGCCAGCAGTTTCGCCCGAAGAGACAATGAGCAGTTCTTC. Encoded protein: CASSFARRDNEQFF.

Remarks on this clone: The same CDR3 also results from other DNA sequences found in this sample. The chain couples TRBV18 to TRBJ1-3; D remains unclear. Deletions cut 2 bases from V and 2 bases from J, with 4 bases between. The CDR3 runs 13 residues. The germline V gene has CDR1 KGHSH and CDR2 LQKENI. The CDR3 loop reads CASSPGPGNTIYF. CDR3 nucleotide sequence: TGTGCCAGCTCACCAGGGCCTGGAAACACCATATATTTT.

V gene TRBV27 combines with J gene TRBJ2-2; D is unresolved. Trimming left V 5 bases short and J 6 bases short, with 13 bases between. The CDR3 totals 14 residues. Germline V gene sequence: CDR1 MNHEY, CDR2 SMNVEV (reference sequence). The CDR3 is CASSPLLLAGELFF. Here the CDR3 DNA reads TGTGCCAGCAGTCCCCTCCTTCTCGCCGGGGAGCTGTTTTTT.

This chain links TRBV4-3 with TRBJ2-5; 11 positions match TRBD1. V shed 2 bases, J shed 5 bases, and the junction held 10 bases outside the gene matches. CDR1 and CDR2 (germline): LGHNA, YSLEER. This CDR3 region has 17 residues. For the CDR3, the DNA is TGCGCCAGCAGCCAAAATCCCGGGACAGGGGGTATGGAGACCCAGTACTTC. Translated: CASSQNPGTGGMETQYF.

The CDR3 DNA is TGTGCCAGCAGTTCAGGGGGCTACTCCTACGAGCAGTACTTC. Protein product: CASSSGGYSYEQYF. The chain has TRBV27 and TRBJ2-7, with TRBD1 identical over 8 bases. The CDR3 is 14 amino acids. Germline assignment: CDR1 MNHEY and CDR2 SMNVEV (reference sequence). The V segment lost 4 bases and the J segment 0 bases; nucleotides outside the gene matches: 2.

V usage is TRBV11-2 and J usage is TRBJ2-1; D may be TRBD1 or TRBD2 (5 bases each). Trimming shortened V by 4 bases and J by 4 bases, and 17 bases separated the two germline ends. The CDR3 runs 16 residues. The germline V gene has CDR1 SGHAT and CDR2 FQNNGV. The CDR3, as DNA: TGTGCCAGCAGCTCGAACATACGGGGACCTTACAATGAGCAGTTCTTC. Encoded protein: CASSSNIRGPYNEQFF.

V is TRBV9 and J is TRBJ1-4; 9 positions match TRBD1. V lost 3 bases to trimming and J lost 8 bases; unmatched junction nucleotides: 8. The CDR3 length is 15 residues. Per germline, CDR1 SGDLS and CDR2 YYNGEE. In nucleotides, the CDR3 is TGTGCCAGCAGCGCGAGACAGGGGGTGGAGGAAAAACTGTTTTTT. The encoded protein is CASSARQGVEEKLFF.

This clone was picked up one time. The chain recombines TRBV14 with TRBJ2-7, with 13 bases fitting TRBD2. Trimming took 4 bases from V and 3 from J; bases not matched to a gene: 3. In germline, CDR1 is SGHDN, CDR2 FVKESK. CDR3 size: 15 residues. The CDR3 sequence is CASSLGLAGVYEQYF. The CDR3 DNA reads TGTGCCAGCAGCCTCGGACTAGCGGGAGTCTACGAGCAGTACTTC.

The V gene is TRBV4-3, the J gene TRBJ1-5; 8 positions match TRBD1. CDR1 is LGHNA and CDR2 is YSLEER in the germline V gene. The CDR3 has 15 amino acids. V shed 4 bases, J shed 2 bases, and the junction held 4 bases outside the gene matches. CDR3 sequence reads: CASSLDRGRNQPQHF. CDR3 in DNA: TGCGCCAGCAGCCTTGACAGGGGCCGCAATCAGCCCCAGCATTTT.